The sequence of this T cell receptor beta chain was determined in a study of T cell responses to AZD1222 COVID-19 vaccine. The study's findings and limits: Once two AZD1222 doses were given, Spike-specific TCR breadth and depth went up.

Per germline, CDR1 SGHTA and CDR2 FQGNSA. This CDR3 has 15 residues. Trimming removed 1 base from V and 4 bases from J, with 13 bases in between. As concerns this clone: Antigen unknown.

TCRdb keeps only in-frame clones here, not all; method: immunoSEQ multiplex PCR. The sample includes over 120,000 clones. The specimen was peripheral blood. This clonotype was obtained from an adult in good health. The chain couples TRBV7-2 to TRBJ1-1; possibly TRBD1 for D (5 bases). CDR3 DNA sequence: TGTGCCAGCAGCTTAGAAGGCCTTGGGGGCACTGAAGCTTTCTTT. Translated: CASSLEGLGGTEAFF. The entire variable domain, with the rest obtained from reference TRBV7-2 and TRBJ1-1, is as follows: GAGVSQSPSNKVTEKGKDVELRCDPISGHTALYWYRQSLGQGLEFLIYFQGNSAPDKSGLPSDRFSAERTGGSVSTLTIQRTQQEDSAVYLCASSLEGLGGTEAFFGQGTRLTVV.